This T cell receptor (beta chain) appears in the sequencing data of a study of human thymus T cells. In germline, CDR1 is SGHRS, CDR2 YFSETQ. CDR3 length: 15 amino acids. V lost 3 bases and J lost 11; bases outside the gene matches: 11. Having corrective surgery for congenital heart defects, healthy Finnish infants were the ones who donated. Half of the eight donors gave roughly 0.5-1 mL blood during surgery. Genomic DNA was extracted from every available blood leukocyte. Only in-frame clones appear in the TCRdb table, and some are missing; sequencing was by immunoSEQ multiplex PCR. The table has about 60,000 clones, 94% seen once; the top ten hold 5.5% to 7%. This clone was seen just once.

What was sequenced was blood. V and J are TRBV5-1 and TRBJ1-1; 12 positions match TRBD1. The source is a boy in the first two years of life with a congenital heart defect but otherwise immunologically healthy. For the CDR3, the DNA is TGCGCCAGCAGCTCCGGGACAGGGGGCCAGGTGCTGGCTTTCTTT. It encodes CASSSGTGGQVLAFF.